Following are 29 T cell receptor beta chains from one sample sequenced in a study of tumor-infiltrating lymphocytes in primary liver carcinoma. Co-extracted RNA and DNA came from 20-30 mg of unsorted bulk tissue. The template, approximately 500 ng total RNA, yielded TCR beta cDNA made with a constant-region primer. Three-round nested multiplex PCR performed with slightly modified ARM-PCR produced the TCR beta libraries. TRBV1-TRBV30 forward and Cbeta reverse primers drove the first two roughly 10-cycle rounds. One entry per CDR3 protein, called by TCRdb with MiXCR from the multiplex PCR reads. Of 70,000 to 85,000 distinct CDR3 sequences detected, 71% appear once; the ten largest clones hold approximately 15%. Sequencing used liver tumor tissue from sampling region 4. Subset given: tumor region T4, right-lateral pole. The receptors were sampled from a woman aged 55-70 years with primary liver carcinoma and hepatitis B virus infection.

Notes on this clonotype: An end of the junction differs from the germline gene, which may be a read error. The chain carries TRBV11-2 and TRBJ2-4; unclear D gene. The CDR3 is 15 residues long. Germline V gives CDR1 SGHAT, CDR2 FQNNGV. This CDR3 reads CANSLEGLAKNIQYF. For the CDR3, the DNA is TGTGCCAACAGCTTGGAAGGATTAGCCAAAAACATTCAGTACTTC.

A note on this clonotype: One end of the junction does not line up with germline, which may come from a read error. This chain links TRBV4-1 with TRBJ1-5, with D perhaps assigned TRBD1 or TRBD2 (6 bases each). TRBJ2-3 matches the DNA end more closely, so the J call is doubtful. Germline V lookup: CDR1 MGHRA, CDR2 YSYEKL. This CDR3 spans 16 amino acids. The CDR3 DNA reads TGCGCCTGCAGCCAAATAGGGGGGAAGTCCAATCAGTCCCAGTATTTT. Translated, it gives CACSQIGGKSNQSQYF.

This clonotype occurred a few times. This chain joins TRBV5-1 and TRBJ1-1, with TRBD1 as a possible D gene (6 bases). Trimming cost V 0 bases and J 6 bases, with 15 bases left between them. This CDR3 spans 15 amino acids. CDR1 is SGHRS, CDR2 YFSETQ, per germline. The CDR3 loop reads CASSLGWQGIAEAFF. CDR3 bases: TGCGCCAGCAGCTTGGGGTGGCAGGGGATTGCTGAAGCTTTCTTT.

J is TRBJ2-1 and V is TRBV28; 10 nucleotides match TRBD1. Per the germline V gene, CDR1 is MDHEN and CDR2 is SYDVKM. The CDR3 covers 16 residues. The CDR3 nucleotides are TGTGCTAGCGGCACCTTAAGGGACAGGGGATACAATGAGCAGTTCTTC. Amino acids: CASGTLRDRGYNEQFF. Looking up the rest from reference TRBV28 and TRBJ2-1 gives the full variable domain: DVKVTQSSRYLVKRTGEKVFLECVQDMDHENMFWYRQDPGLGLRLIYFSYDVKMKEKGDIPEGYSVSREKKERFSLILESASTNQTSMYLCASGTLRDRGYNEQFFGPGTRLTVL.

The rearrangement links TRBV12-3 or TRBV12-4 to TRBJ2-3, with D perhaps given as TRBD1 or TRBD2 (5 bases each). This CDR3 is built from 14 residues. The V and J ends lost 5 bases and 8 bases respectively, with 17 bases between them. Written as DNA, the CDR3 is TGTGCCAGCAGTCCCACGGGGCACACAATTACGCAGTATTTT. This translates into CASSPTGHTITQYF.

Note on this clonotype: Just one base apart from a much larger clone, this may be a read error. The chain links TRBV5-4 to TRBJ2-1, with D perhaps matching TRBD1 (6 bases). Germline loops: CDR1 SGHNT, CDR2 YYREEE (reference sequence). This CDR3 region has 16 residues. For the CDR3, the DNA is TGTGCCAGCAGCTCTCTAGGGGGTTTCTCCTACAATGGGCAGTTCTTC. Amino acids: CASSSLGGFSYNGQFF. Supplemented by reference TRBV5-4 and TRBJ2-1, the full variable domain reads ETGVTQSPTHLIKTRGQQVTLRCSSQSGHNTVSWYQQALGQGPQFIFQYYREEENGRGNFPPRFSGLQFPNYSSELNVNALELDDSALYLCASSSLGGFSYNGQFFGPGTRLTVL.

This clonotype was seen at least ten times. CDR3 DNA sequence: TGTGCCAGCCACAGGGGGGACATTCAGTACTTC. This gives the protein CASHRGDIQYF. This sequence joins TRBV6-1 and TRBJ2-4, with 8 bases matching TRBD1. With V trimmed by 8 bases and J by 8 bases, 2 bases remained unmatched. Germline CDR1 and CDR2: MNHNS and SASEGT. The CDR3 runs 11 residues.

About this clonotype itself: Since a much larger clone is just one base distant, this may be a read error. V and J are TRBV10-1 and TRBJ2-5, with 8 nucleotides matching TRBD1. The CDR3 is 13 amino acids. Germline lookup yields CDR1 WNHNN and CDR2 SYGVQD (reference sequence). The CDR3 DNA follows: TGCGCCAGCAGCCCCAGGGGGCTGGGGACCCGGTACTTC. Its translation is CASSPRGLGTRYF.

The chain recombines TRBV6-6 with TRBJ2-7; D perhaps matches TRBD2 (5 bases). Germline-derived CDR1 and CDR2 are MNHNY and SVGAGI (reference sequence). Trimming cost V 11 bases and J 0 bases, with 14 bases left between them. This CDR3 contains 13 residues. In nucleotides, the CDR3 is TGTGCCGACGCTGGAGGATGCTCCTACGAGCAGTACTTC. Translated, it gives CADAGGCSYEQYF.

The V and J genes are TRBV20-1 and TRBJ2-5, with D perhaps matching TRBD2 (7 bases). CDR3 size: 16 residues. V lost 0 bases and J 5 bases, leaving 19 bases between the germline ends. Germline V gene data show CDR1 as DFQATT and CDR2 as SNEGSKA (reference sequence). The chain's CDR3 is CSARDTTRGPRETQYF. CDR3 bases: TGCAGTGCTAGAGACACCACGCGGGGGCCACGGGAGACCCAGTACTTC.

This clonotype was seen a handful of times. The rearrangement uses TRBV2 and TRBJ2-5, with D unclear. CDR1 and CDR2 (germline): SNHLY, FYNNEI. This CDR3 has 12 residues. The V gene lost 0 bases and the J gene lost 6 bases, with 5 bases spanning the gap. The CDR3 reads CASSEALQTQYF. The CDR3 DNA reads as TGTGCCAGCAGTGAAGCTTTGCAGACCCAGTACTTC.

There are many counts of this clonotype. The V and J genes are TRBV28 and TRBJ1-2; a weak D match, TRBD1 (5 bases). Germline V gene data show CDR1 as MDHEN and CDR2 as SYDVKM. The CDR3 length is 14 residues. The germline V and J ends were trimmed by 7 bases and 4 bases, with 16 bases remaining between them. The CDR3 DNA sequence: TGTGCCAGCAACCCCGCAGGGACGGGCTATGGCTACACCTTC. Residues: CASNPAGTGYGYTF.

On this clonotype itself: Without the conserved terminal phenylalanine or tryptophan, this CDR3 likely stems from a read error. V gene TRBV11-3 combines with J gene TRBJ2-7; TRBD1 matches 8 bases. Germline CDR1 is SGHNT and CDR2 is YENEEA. V was clipped by 5 bases and J by 3 bases; unmatched bases: 9. CDR3 length: 15 residues. CDR3 protein: CASSPEAGGNYEQYI. The CDR3 bases are TGTGCCAGCAGCCCCGAGGCAGGGGGCAACTACGAGCAGTACATC.

With regard to this clonotype: An end of the junction differs from the germline gene, which may be a read error. V gene TRBV4-2 combines with J gene TRBJ1-1; 11 bases match TRBD1. CDR3 length: 19 residues. Germline V gene data show CDR1 as LGHNA and CDR2 as YNFKEQ. The CDR3 nucleotides read TGTGCCAGCAACCAAGAGGGGGCTACGGACAGGGGGCGTATCACTGAAGCCTTCTTT. Translation: CASNQEGATDRGRITEAFF.

Note on this clonotype: At one end, the junction sequence differs from germline, possibly due to a read error. The genes are TRBV5-5 and TRBJ2-7, with 7 nucleotides matching TRBD1. This CDR3 spans 15 amino acids. CDR1 is SGHKS and CDR2 is YYEKEE in the germline V gene (reference sequence). The CDR3 sequence is CASSSRQGVSYERYF. The CDR3 DNA reads as TGTGCCAGCAGCTCGAGACAGGGAGTCTCCTACGAGCGGTACTTC.

V usage is TRBV6-1 and J usage is TRBJ2-1; 9 bases are a match to TRBD2. This CDR3 is built from 17 residues. V shed 2 bases, J shed 9 bases, and the junction held 14 bases outside the gene matches. CDR1 is MNHNS and CDR2 is SASEGT in the germline V gene. CDR3 region: CASSETRGLAGGAEQFF. The CDR3 DNA reads as TGTGCCAGCAGTGAAACTCGGGGACTAGCTGGAGGAGCTGAGCAGTTCTTC.

Regarding this clonotype: The germline gene is not matched at one end of the junction; a read error may be the cause. The chain recombines TRBV5-4 with TRBJ1-1; D perhaps matches TRBD1 (5 bases). CDR1 is SGHNT, CDR2 YYREEE, per germline (reference sequence). This CDR3 region has 15 residues. The CDR3 bases are TGTGCCAGCAGCTTGGCCGGAGACATTGGGACTGAAACTTACTTT. Amino acids: CASSLAGDIGTETYF.

A word on this clonotype: At one end the junction does not follow the germline gene, possibly because of a read error. CDR3 amino acids: CASSRATEALF. The CDR3 region has the DNA TGCGCCAGCAGTAGGGCCACTGAAGCTCTCTTT. The J gene is TRBJ1-1, the V gene TRBV10-2, with D unresolved. Germline CDR1 and CDR2: WSHSY and SAAADI. This CDR3 spans 11 amino acids.

This clonotype was counted ten times or more. The chain links TRBV28 to TRBJ2-2, with 9 bases fitting TRBD1. The CDR3 is 15 amino acids. Germline V gene lookup returns CDR1 MDHEN and CDR2 SYDVKM. With V trimmed by 5 bases and J by 8 bases, 9 bases remained unmatched. This CDR3 reads CASSILQGATGELFF. In nucleotides, the CDR3 is TGTGCCAGCAGTATTCTACAGGGGGCGACGGGGGAGCTGTTTTTT.

The sample holds many counts of this clonotype. The chain recombines TRBV29-1 with TRBJ2-2; possible D gene TRBD2, 6 bases. V lost 6 bases to trimming and J lost 6 bases, with 11 bases between them. Germline assignment: CDR1 SQVTM and CDR2 ANQGSEA. The CDR3 length is 12 residues. The CDR3 region has the DNA TGCAGCGTGACTAGTGGCGCCGGGGAGCTGTTTTTT. It yields the protein CSVTSGAGELFF.

The CDR3 loop reads CASGSLGPGTSWRASYGPYEQYF. The CDR3 DNA follows: TGTGCCAGCGGCTCCTTAGGGCCAGGAACTAGCTGGAGGGCCTCGTATGGCCCCTACGAGCAGTACTTC. The chain combines TRBV11-2 with TRBJ2-7; weak D call: TRBD2 (6 bases). The CDR3 is made up of 23 amino acids. Germline lookup yields CDR1 SGHAT and CDR2 FQNNGV. Trimming stripped 8 bases from V and 2 bases from J, with 43 bases between.

The chain is built from TRBV12-3 or TRBV12-4 and TRBJ1-2, with D possibly being TRBD1 (5 bases). CDR3 size: 13 residues. This CDR3 reads CISSLGANYGYTF. CDR3 DNA sequence: TGTATCAGCAGTTTAGGGGCTAACTATGGCTACACCTTC.

This clonotype was picked up many times. The gene calls are TRBV5-1 and TRBJ2-2; the D is unclear. Germline-derived CDR1 and CDR2 are SGHRS and YFSETQ. The germline V and J ends were trimmed by 1 base and 7 bases, with 17 bases remaining between them. CDR3 length equals 16 residues. CDR3 DNA sequence: TGCGCCAGCAGCTTGACAGCCCCCGGTTCGGGCGGGGAGCTGTTTTTT. It codes for CASSLTAPGSGGELFF.

The chain combines TRBV11-2 with TRBJ2-1; a possible D gene is TRBD2 (5 bases). The V gene's germline CDR1 is SGHAT and CDR2 FQNNGV. The CDR3 length is 13 residues. The CDR3 coding sequence is TGTACCAACAACTTAGAACTAGTTAATGAGCAGTTCTTC. Translated, it gives CTNNLELVNEQFF.

To note about this clonotype: This likely comes from a read error, as the CDR3 has no conserved phenylalanine or tryptophan at its end. The chain couples TRBV6-5 to TRBJ1-3; D is unclear. Germline V CDR1 and CDR2: MNHEY, SVGAGI. The CDR3 runs to 13 residues. CDR3 DNA sequence: TGTGCCAGTAGTTACGCGGGCGGAAACACCATATATTAT. Protein: CASSYAGGNTIYY.

Comments on this clonotype: At one end, the junction sequence differs from germline, possibly due to a read error. The chain couples TRBV11-2 to TRBJ1-2, with D perhaps matching TRBD1 (6 bases). Germline CDR1 reads SGHAT; CDR2 reads FQNNGV. The CDR3 runs 16 residues. CDR3 DNA sequence: TGTGCCGGCAGCCTCGGGACACCGGAGGGGTACTATGGCTATACCTTC. Translating gives CAGSLGTPEGYYGYTF. Full variable domain (remainder filled in from reference TRBV11-2 and TRBJ1-2): EAGVAQSPRYKIIEKRQSVAFWCNPISGHATLYWYQQILGQGPKLLIQFQNNGVVDDSQLPKDRFSAERLKGVDSTLKIQPAKLEDSAVYLCAGSLGTPEGYYGYTFGSGTRLTVV.

As for this clonotype: One end of the junction does not line up with germline, which may come from a read error. This rearrangement joins TRBV29-1 to TRBJ2-2; D is unresolved. CDR3 length: 12 amino acids. Per the germline V gene, CDR1 is SQVTM and CDR2 is ANQGSEA. The CDR3 DNA sequence: TGCAGCCTTGAACTGGATAGGAGGGAGCTGTTTTTT. As protein: CSLELDRRELFF.

This chain joins TRBV29-1 and TRBJ2-1; possibly TRBD1 or TRBD2 for D (5 bases each). V lost 7 bases and J lost 16, with 29 bases in between. The length of the CDR3 is 14 residues. The germline V gene has CDR1 SQVTM and CDR2 ANQGSEA. The CDR3, as DNA: TGCAGCGGGAGGACAAGGCGACCCTACAATGTGCAATTCTTC. The encoded protein is CSGRTRRPYNVQFF.

This clonotype has only a few counts. The gene calls are TRBV11-2 and TRBJ1-2, with D possibly being TRBD1 (5 bases). Deletions cut 5 bases from V and 6 bases from J, with 16 bases between. Germline lookup yields CDR1 SGHAT and CDR2 FQNNGV. The length of the CDR3 is 14 residues. The CDR3 reads CASSRDWQDHGYTF. CDR3 nucleotides: TGTGCCAGCAGCAGGGACTGGCAAGATCATGGCTACACCTTC.